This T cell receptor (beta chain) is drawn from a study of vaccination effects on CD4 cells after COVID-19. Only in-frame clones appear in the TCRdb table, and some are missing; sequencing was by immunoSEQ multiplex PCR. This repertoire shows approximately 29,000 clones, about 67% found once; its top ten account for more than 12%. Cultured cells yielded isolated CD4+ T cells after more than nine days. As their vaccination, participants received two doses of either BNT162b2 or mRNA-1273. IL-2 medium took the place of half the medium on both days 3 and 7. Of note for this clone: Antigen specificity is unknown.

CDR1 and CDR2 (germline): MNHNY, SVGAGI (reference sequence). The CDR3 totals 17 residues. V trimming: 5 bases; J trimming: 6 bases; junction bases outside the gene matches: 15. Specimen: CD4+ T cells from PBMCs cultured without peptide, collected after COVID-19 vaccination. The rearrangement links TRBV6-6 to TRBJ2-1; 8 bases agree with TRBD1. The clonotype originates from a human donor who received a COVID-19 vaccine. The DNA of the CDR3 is TGTGCCAGCAGTCCCGACAGGGGACACATGCCCCCCAATGAGCAGTTCTTC. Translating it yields CASSPDRGHMPPNEQFF.